The 27 T cell receptor beta chains below come from one sample, sequenced in a study of cytomegalovirus exposure and HLA in healthy donors. Primers: 60 Vbeta forward and 13 Jbeta reverse. Profiled with immunoSEQ multiplex PCR; TCRdb holds only in-frame clones, not every one. The sample yields 80,000 to 100,000 clones, roughly 76% seen once. Material: PBMCs. The receptor source for this set is a man in his forties in good health and CMV-seronegative.

The V gene is TRBV5-1, the J gene TRBJ2-2; possible D gene TRBD2, 6 bases. This CDR3 has 16 residues. Germline V gene data show CDR1 as SGHRS and CDR2 as YFSETQ. Trimming stripped 0 bases from V and 3 bases from J, with 12 bases between. DNA for the CDR3: TGCGCCAGCAGCTTGGTAGCGGCGGACCACACCGGGGAGCTGTTTTTT. Its translation: CASSLVAADHTGELFF.

The chain has TRBV7-2 and TRBJ1-1; D is undetermined. Germline loops: CDR1 SGHTA, CDR2 FQGNSA. This CDR3 spans 13 amino acids. Trimming shortened V by 2 bases and J by 2 bases, and 6 bases separated the two germline ends. The DNA of the CDR3 is TGTGCCAGCAGCTTATATATCAACACTGAAGCTTTCTTT. Protein product: CASSLYINTEAFF. The variable domain in full, completed from reference TRBV7-2 and TRBJ1-1, reads GAGVSQSPSNKVTEKGKDVELRCDPISGHTALYWYRQSLGQGLEFLIYFQGNSAPDKSGLPSDRFSAERTGGSVSTLTIQRTQQEDSAVYLCASSLYINTEAFFGQGTRLTVV.

The gene calls are TRBV7-2 and TRBJ2-2, with TRBD1 matching 7 bases. This CDR3 is 15 amino acids long. Germline trimming cut 5 bases from V and 5 bases from J; bases unmatched to any gene: 8. Germline values: CDR1 SGHTA, CDR2 FQGNSA. The CDR3 region has the DNA TGTGCCAGCAGCCCTCGTAGGGGGCGAACCGGGGAGCTGTTTTTT. Translated, it gives CASSPRRGRTGELFF.

V usage is TRBV5-1 and J usage is TRBJ1-4, with D possibly being TRBD1 (5 bases). V was shortened by 3 bases and J by 7 bases, with 16 bases between the two germline ends. Germline V CDR1 and CDR2: SGHRS, YFSETQ. The CDR3 consists of 15 residues. The CDR3 reads CASSSGSPLSEKLFF. The CDR3 DNA reads as TGCGCCAGCAGCTCAGGGTCCCCGTTAAGTGAAAAACTGTTTTTT.

The genes are TRBV5-6 and TRBJ2-1; the match to TRBD2 covers 11 bases. The V segment lost 1 base and the J segment 7 bases; nucleotides outside the gene matches: 7. The CDR3 has 16 amino acids. Germline CDR1 is SGHDT and CDR2 is YYEEEE. The CDR3 sequence: CASSLTSGGVWNEQFF. As DNA, the CDR3 is TGTGCCAGCAGCTTGACTAGCGGGGGTGTCTGGAATGAGCAGTTCTTC.

This chain links TRBV4-3 with TRBJ2-3; 7 bases agree with TRBD2. The germline V gene has CDR1 LGHNA and CDR2 YSLEER. Germline trimming cut 4 bases from V and 3 bases from J; bases unmatched to any gene: 10. The CDR3 spans 16 residues. The CDR3 spells CASSRASGELTDTQYF. The DNA of the CDR3 is TGCGCCAGCAGCCGGGCCAGCGGGGAGCTAACAGATACGCAGTATTTT.

The V gene is TRBV9, the J gene TRBJ1-2; D is perhaps TRBD1 (6 bases). V was clipped by 3 bases and J by 0 bases, with 12 bases between them. The CDR3 is 15 residues long. Germline V lookup: CDR1 SGDLS, CDR2 YYNGEE. CDR3 coding DNA: TGTGCCAGCAGCGCCCGGGACAAAGCTAACTATGGCTACACCTTC. Translating it yields CASSARDKANYGYTF. Filled out from reference TRBV9 and TRBJ1-2, the complete variable domain reads DSGVTQTPKHLITATGQRVTLRCSPRSGDLSVYWYQQSLDQGLQFLIQYYNGEERAKGNILERFSAQQFPDLHSELNLSSLELGDSALYFCASSARDKANYGYTFGSGTRLTVV.

This clone was counted between two and nine times. In nucleotides, the CDR3 is TGTGCCAGCATTCCGGTCCCGGGCTCAGGGTATGGCCCAGATACGCAGTATTTT. Protein sequence: CASIPVPGSGYGPDTQYF. The chain is built from TRBV28 and TRBJ2-3; D might be TRBD1 (5 bases). With 7 bases removed from V and 4 bases from J, the gap between germline ends came to 27 bases. This CDR3 is built from 18 residues. Germline V gene sequence: CDR1 MDHEN, CDR2 SYDVKM.

This chain links TRBV5-1 with TRBJ1-4, with 7 bases that match TRBD1. Germline V gives CDR1 SGHRS, CDR2 YFSETQ. The CDR3 runs to 15 residues. Germline trimming cut 1 base from V and 7 bases from J; bases unmatched to any gene: 7. DNA of the CDR3: TGCGCCAGCAGCTTGTCTACAGGGGCGCGTGAAAAACTGTTTTTT. This codes for CASSLSTGAREKLFF.

Only a few counts were recorded for this clone. J is TRBJ1-1 and V is TRBV4-1; D possibly corresponds to TRBD1 (6 bases). Trimming pared 3 bases from V and 6 bases from J, leaving 11 bases between. Germline CDR1 and CDR2: MGHRA and YSYEKL. The CDR3 is 13 amino acids. The CDR3 DNA sequence: TGCGCCAGCAGCCAGAGGGGACACCCTGAAGCTTTCTTT. This codes for CASSQRGHPEAFF.

This CDR3 reads CASRDRSYEQYF. For the CDR3, the DNA is TGTGCCAGCAGGGACAGGAGCTACGAGCAGTACTTC. The rearrangement links TRBV27 to TRBJ2-7; 7 bases are a match to TRBD1. This CDR3 has 12 amino acids. V shed 6 bases and J 3 bases; nucleotides not matched to a gene: 2. CDR1 is MNHEY, CDR2 SMNVEV, per germline (reference sequence).

The J gene is TRBJ2-3, the V gene TRBV6-5; D unclear. Deletions cut 0 bases from V and 2 bases from J, with 9 bases between. The CDR3 runs 15 residues. Germline lookup yields CDR1 MNHEY and CDR2 SVGAGI. The DNA for the CDR3 is TGTGCCAGCAGTTACTCTCGCATACTCACAGATACGCAGTATTTT. Translation: CASSYSRILTDTQYF.

The chain recombines TRBV18 with TRBJ1-1, with TRBD1 matching over 8 bases. This CDR3 has 14 amino acids. Germline loops: CDR1 KGHSH, CDR2 LQKENI. The ends lost 7 bases at V and 4 bases at J; junction bases unmatched: 8. The CDR3 spells CASYSLTGGTEAFF. CDR3 nucleotides: TGTGCCAGCTATAGCCTTACAGGGGGCACTGAAGCTTTCTTT.

The chain has TRBV7-2 and TRBJ2-3; D unclear. With 7 bases removed from V and 0 bases from J, the gap between germline ends came to 14 bases. The V gene's germline CDR1 is SGHTA and CDR2 FQGNSA. The CDR3 sequence is 15 residues long. CDR3 nucleotides: TGTGCCAGCACCCCTCATAGCCCAAGCACAGATACGCAGTATTTT. It is translated as CASTPHSPSTDTQYF.

This clone has a count of ten or more. The chain carries TRBV7-2 and TRBJ2-1; possible D gene TRBD1, 6 bases. The V end lost 4 bases, the J end lost 2 bases, and 15 bases lay between the germline ends. Germline values: CDR1 SGHTA, CDR2 FQGNSA. The CDR3 contains 16 residues. The CDR3 nucleotides are TGTGCCAGCAGCTCCCGTTTTGAGGGGGCCTACAATGAGCAGTTCTTC. Protein: CASSSRFEGAYNEQFF.

This chain uses TRBV6-1 with TRBJ1-1; D is uncertain. CDR1 and CDR2 (germline): MNHNS, SASEGT. CDR3 size: 13 residues. V was cut by 2 bases and J by 4 bases, with 8 bases left in between. The CDR3 here is CASSESYLTEAFF. The CDR3, as DNA: TGTGCCAGCAGTGAATCGTATCTCACTGAAGCTTTCTTT.

V gene TRBV7-3 combines with J gene TRBJ1-6; no reliable D call. V was shortened by 6 bases and J by 8 bases, with 11 bases between the two germline ends. CDR3 length equals 13 residues. Per germline, CDR1 SGHTA and CDR2 FQGTGA. The CDR3 here is CASRGDGDSPLHF. The CDR3 DNA reads as TGTGCCAGCAGGGGAGACGGGGATTCACCCCTCCACTTT.

The genes are TRBV6-5 and TRBJ1-4; perhaps TRBD1 as D (6 bases). Deletions cut 4 bases from V and 3 bases from J, with 9 bases between. CDR3 size: 14 residues. Looked up from germline, CDR1 is MNHEY and CDR2 is SVGAGI. CDR3 sequence reads: CASSWGQPNEKLFF. The CDR3 DNA is TGTGCCAGCAGTTGGGGACAACCTAATGAAAAACTGTTTTTT.

V gene TRBV29-1 combines with J gene TRBJ2-2; D uncertain. V was clipped by 6 bases and J by 4 bases, with 15 bases between them. This CDR3 spans 14 amino acids. From germline, CDR1 is SQVTM and CDR2 ANQGSEA. The CDR3 DNA reads as TGCAGCGTGCCCCGCCACAGCCCCACCGGGGAGCTGTTTTTT. It translates to CSVPRHSPTGELFF.

This clone showed up just a few times. The chain has TRBV2 and TRBJ1-2; TRBD1 is a possible D gene (5 bases). Germline-derived CDR1 and CDR2 are SNHLY and FYNNEI. V lost 2 bases, J lost 5 bases, and 6 bases lay in between. The CDR3 sequence is 12 residues long. CDR3 DNA sequence: TGTGCCAGCAGTGAACAGGGTTATGGCTACACCTTC. Its protein product is CASSEQGYGYTF.

V is TRBV29-1 and J is TRBJ1-1, with TRBD1 identical over 7 bases. The length of the CDR3 is 15 residues. Germline-derived CDR1 and CDR2 are SQVTM and ANQGSEA. V dropped 0 bases and J dropped 3; count of bases not matched to a gene: 7. The CDR3 DNA follows: TGCAGCGTTGAAGATCCGGGACAGAGAGACACTGAAGCTTTCTTT. Its protein is CSVEDPGQRDTEAFF.

CDR3 bases: TGTGCCAGCTCGCCGTTCTCTACAGGGGGCTACGAGCAGTACTTC. This gives the protein CASSPFSTGGYEQYF. V usage is TRBV18 and J usage is TRBJ2-7, with 8 positions matching TRBD1. Looked up from germline, CDR1 is KGHSH and CDR2 is LQKENI. The CDR3 extends over 15 amino acids. V gave up 6 bases and J gave up 3 bases; unmatched junction bases: 10.

The chain combines TRBV7-9 with TRBJ2-7, with 8 positions matching TRBD1. V dropped 7 bases and J dropped 5; count of bases not matched to a gene: 10. CDR3 length: 14 residues. Germline V gene sequence: CDR1 SEHNR, CDR2 FQNEAQ (reference sequence). CDR3 in amino acids: CASNYESGGNEQYF. The CDR3 DNA is TGTGCCAGCAACTACGAGTCAGGGGGCAACGAGCAGTACTTC.

The J gene is TRBJ1-2, the V gene TRBV5-4; TRBD1 might be the D (6 bases). Trimming took off 5 bases at V and 6 bases at J, with 20 bases between the two ends. CDR1 SGHNT and CDR2 YYREEE come from the germline V gene (reference sequence). The CDR3 length is 15 residues. The CDR3 DNA follows: TGTGCCAGCAGTCCTTTCCAGGGGCGCTGGGATGGCTACACCTTC. Residues: CASSPFQGRWDGYTF.

The chain recombines TRBV19 with TRBJ2-7; no firm D call. V gave up 4 bases and J gave up 3 bases, with 10 bases separating them. The CDR3 is made up of 13 amino acids. Per the germline V gene, CDR1 is LNHDA and CDR2 is SQIVND (reference sequence). CDR3 nucleotide sequence: TGTGCCAGTAGTACACTGCGCAACTACGAGCAGTACTTC. Residues: CASSTLRNYEQYF.

The chain recombines TRBV18 with TRBJ1-2, with unresolved D. Germline lookup yields CDR1 KGHSH and CDR2 LQKENI. V lost 2 bases and J 4 bases, leaving 11 bases between the germline ends. This CDR3 is 14 amino acids long. The CDR3: CASSPDPGFYGYTF. Here the CDR3 DNA reads TGTGCCAGCTCACCAGATCCAGGATTCTATGGCTACACCTTC.

This clone has more than one count but fewer than ten. As DNA, the CDR3 is TGTGCCAGCAGTTACGTGGAGGGTGTGACTAATTCACCCCTCCACTTT. Its translation: CASSYVEGVTNSPLHF. V and J are TRBV6-6 and TRBJ1-6; no clear D. Germline loops: CDR1 MNHNY, CDR2 SVGAGI (reference sequence). V was pared by 2 bases and J by 6 bases, with 14 bases between. This CDR3 comprises 16 residues.